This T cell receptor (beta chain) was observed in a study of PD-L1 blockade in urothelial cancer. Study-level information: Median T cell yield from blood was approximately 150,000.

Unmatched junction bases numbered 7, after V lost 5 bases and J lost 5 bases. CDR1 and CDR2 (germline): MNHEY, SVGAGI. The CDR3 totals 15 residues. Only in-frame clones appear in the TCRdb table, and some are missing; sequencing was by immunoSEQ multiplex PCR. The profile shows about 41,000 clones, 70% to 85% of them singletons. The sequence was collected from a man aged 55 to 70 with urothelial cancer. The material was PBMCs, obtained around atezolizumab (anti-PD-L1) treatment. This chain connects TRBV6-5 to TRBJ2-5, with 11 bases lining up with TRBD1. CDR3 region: CASSAGTGGSETQYF. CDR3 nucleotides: TGTGCCAGCAGTGCAGGGACAGGGGGTTCCGAGACCCAGTACTTC.